This T cell receptor (beta chain) originates from a study of graft-versus-host responses after intestinal transplantation. Overall study context: Recipients underwent multivisceral, liver-intestinal, or isolated intestinal transplants. Anti-thymocyte globulin induction, then tacrolimus and steroids for roughly 3 years, went to all recipients. Study-level findings and limits: Early post-transplant HvG declines showed an association with peak circulating GvH clone levels. GvH clones were identified in recipient marrow, with some first appearing in ileum or blood.

Worth noting for this clone: The target antigen is unknown.

Libraries were prepared by immunoSEQ multiplex PCR; TCRdb keeps only in-frame clonotypes and omits some of them. Of more than 100,000 clones in the sample, approximately 92% were seen once. J gave up 5 bases and V 1 base, and 9 bases lay outside the gene matches. The germline V gene has CDR1 LGHNA and CDR2 YNFKEQ. The CDR3 spans 17 residues. The gene calls are TRBV4-2 and TRBJ2-3, with 10 bases aligning to TRBD2. The sample was unstimulated CD4+ T cells sorted from spleen or lymph node cells, taken before intestinal transplant. The origin of this receptor is a human donor who received an intestinal transplant. This CDR3 reads CASSQVASSGSQDTQYF. The CDR3 DNA sequence: TGTGCCAGCAGCCAAGTTGCGTCTAGCGGGAGCCAAGATACGCAGTATTTT.